This entry describes one T cell receptor beta chain. There are 14 residues in the CDR3. Germline V gives CDR1 SQVTM, CDR2 ANQGSEA. V gave up 5 bases and J gave up 3 bases, with 17 bases separating them. This entry is derived from a study of shared clonotypes between healthy human individuals. Sequencing was performed with immunoSEQ multiplex PCR; in TCRdb, only in-frame clones are kept and a portion is missing. Here the sample spans around 980,000 clones, about 84% being singletons. Sequencing input: memory CD4+ T cells from PBMCs. Sample subset: CD45RA-negative fraction. The chain employs TRBV29-1 and TRBJ2-7, with a possible D match to TRBD1 (6 bases). This TCR derives from a man younger than 30 in good health. Some clones in this sample may be carry-over from other donors' samples. The CDR3 DNA follows: TGCAGCGTTCGTCGGTTTTCGGACAGCTACGAGCAGTACTTC. Translated: CSVRRFSDSYEQYF.